This T cell receptor beta chain was sequenced in a study of vaccination and CD4 T cells after COVID-19. TCRdb re-derived calls from the PCR reads in MiXCR, one entry per CDR3 protein. The repertoire includes more than 25,000 distinct CDR3 sequences, roughly 50% of them detected once, and about 5.6% sits in the top ten. CDR1 SGHVS and CDR2 FNYEAQ come from the germline V gene. The germline V and J ends were trimmed by 3 bases and 7 bases, with 12 bases remaining between them. This CDR3 has 13 residues. Time point described: late sampling 161 to 241 days after vaccination in a few convalescent patients.

Specimen: CD4+ T cells from blood, collected about 7 months after SARS-CoV-2 vaccination. The TCR comes from a human donor who had recovered from COVID-19. This sequence joins TRBV7-6 and TRBJ1-2; D is perhaps TRBD1 (5 bases). CDR3 residues: CASSLTQGSGYTF. The DNA of the CDR3 is TGTGCCAGCAGCTTGACCCAGGGTAGTGGCTACACCTTC. Drawing the rest from reference TRBV7-6 and TRBJ1-2, the complete variable domain is GAGVSQSPRYKVTKRGQDVALRCDPISGHVSLYWYRQALGQGPEFLTYFNYEAQQDKSGLPNDRFSAERPEGSISTLTIQRTEQRDSAMYRCASSLTQGSGYTFGSGTRLTVV.